Listed below are T cell receptor beta chains from one sample, sequenced in a study of shared clonotypes between healthy human individuals. Here immunoSEQ multiplex PCR was the method, and the copy in TCRdb shows in-frame clones only, minus some. The table lists roughly 2.2 million clones, 85% to 95% of them singletons. Sequencing was carried out using naive CD4+ T cells from PBMCs. These receptors all come from a man younger than 30 in good health. Some clones in this sample may be carry-over from other donors' samples. CDR3s include the opening cysteine and the closing phenylalanine or tryptophan. D genes are given only for firm matches. Clone size, where shown, is once, few, many, or a class for clones that have expanded.

CDR3nt: TGCGCCAGCAGCCCATGGACTAGCGGGAGTGAGACCCAGTACTTC
CDR3aa: CASSPWTSGSETQYF
d_gene: TRBD2
len: 15
j_gene: TRBJ2-5
abundance: .
v_gene: TRBV5-1

CDR3nt: TGCGCCAGCAGCTTGGACAGGGGGCTCTACGAGCAGTACTTC
CDR3aa: CASSLDRGLYEQYF
d_gene: TRBD1
len: 14
j_gene: TRBJ2-7
abundance: .
v_gene: TRBV5-1

CDR3nt: TGTGCCAGCAGCTTATCCGGGGACAGATCATATCGAAACATTCAGTACTTC
CDR3aa: CASSLSGDRSYRNIQYF
d_gene: TRBD1
len: 17
j_gene: TRBJ2-4
abundance: once
v_gene: TRBV7-2

CDR3nt: TGTGCCATCAGCGACACTAGCGGGGAGCTTCTCAATGAGCAGTTCTTC
CDR3aa: CAISDTSGELLNEQFF
d_gene: TRBD2
len: 16
j_gene: TRBJ2-1
abundance: .
v_gene: TRBV10-3

CDR3nt: TGTGCCAGCAGTTACGGGAAGGGGAACGGGAATGAAAAACTGTTTTTT
CDR3aa: CASSYGKGNGNEKLFF
d_gene: .
len: 16
j_gene: TRBJ1-4
abundance: .
v_gene: TRBV6-5

CDR3nt: TGTGCCAGCAGCTTAGGGCGCGAGAGGACTGAAGCTTTCTTT
CDR3aa: CASSLGRERTEAFF
d_gene: .
len: 14
j_gene: TRBJ1-1
abundance: .
v_gene: TRBV7-2

CDR3nt: TGTGCCAGCTCCTATTCGTTCGGAGGCTTCGAGCAGTACTTC
CDR3aa: CASSYSFGGFEQYF
d_gene: .
len: 14
j_gene: TRBJ2-7
abundance: .
v_gene: TRBV6-5

CDR3nt: TGTGCCAGCAGTTCAACCACAGGCTTAGCGAACACCGAGGAGCTGTTTTTT
CDR3aa: CASSSTTGLANTEELFF
d_gene: .
len: 17
j_gene: TRBJ2-2
abundance: .
v_gene: TRBV27

CDR3nt: TGTGCCAGCAGCGAGGACAGCAGCTCCTACAATGAGCAGTTCTTC
CDR3aa: CASSEDSSSYNEQFF
d_gene: .
len: 15
j_gene: TRBJ2-1
abundance: .
v_gene: TRBV25-1

CDR3nt: TGTGCCAGCGGTGGACAGGGATGGTATCGGGATCAGCCCCAGCATTTT
CDR3aa: CASGGQGWYRDQPQHF
d_gene: TRBD1
len: 16
j_gene: TRBJ1-5
abundance: .
v_gene: TRBV2

CDR3nt: TGTGCCACCTTCAGATATAGCAATCAGCCCCAGCATTTT
CDR3aa: CATFRYSNQPQHF
d_gene: .
len: 13
j_gene: TRBJ1-5
abundance: .
v_gene: TRBV6-1

CDR3nt: TGTGCCAGCAGTTTAGGCGGGGGCAGAGCTTTCTTT
CDR3aa: CASSLGGGRAFF
d_gene: .
len: 12
j_gene: TRBJ1-1
abundance: once
v_gene: TRBV27

CDR3nt: TGCGCCAGCAGCTTCATTAGCGCGAGCTCTGGGGCCAACGTCCTGACTTTC
CDR3aa: CASSFISASSGANVLTF
d_gene: .
len: 17
j_gene: TRBJ2-6
abundance: .
v_gene: TRBV5-1

CDR3nt: TGTGCCAGCTCACCAACCATCGGGGAGCTGTTTTTT
CDR3aa: CASSPTIGELFF
d_gene: .
len: 12
j_gene: TRBJ2-2
abundance: once
v_gene: TRBV18

CDR3nt: TGTGCCAGCAGCTTAAATTTCGGGCAGGGCACCGGGGAGCTGTTTTTT
CDR3aa: CASSLNFGQGTGELFF
d_gene: .
len: 16
j_gene: TRBJ2-2
abundance: .
v_gene: TRBV7-8

CDR3nt: TGTGCCAGCAGGGAACGGGCGCTGAACACTGAAGCTTTCTTT
CDR3aa: CASRERALNTEAFF
d_gene: .
len: 14
j_gene: TRBJ1-1
abundance: .
v_gene: TRBV2

CDR3nt: TGTGCCAGCAGCACAGGGACGAATGCGAACACCGGGGAGCTGTTTTTT
CDR3aa: CASSTGTNANTGELFF
d_gene: .
len: 16
j_gene: TRBJ2-2
abundance: .
v_gene: TRBV9

CDR3nt: TGCGCCAGCATCTTCGGGAGCGGCACAGATACGCAGTATTTT
CDR3aa: CASIFGSGTDTQYF
d_gene: .
len: 14
j_gene: TRBJ2-3
abundance: .
v_gene: TRBV5-1

CDR3nt: TGTGCCAGCAGCGTCTCGGCTCACACCGGGGAGCTGTTTTTT
CDR3aa: CASSVSAHTGELFF
d_gene: .
len: 14
j_gene: TRBJ2-2
abundance: .
v_gene: TRBV9

CDR3nt: TGTGCCAGCAGCTTAACTAGCTGGCGGGGCACAGATACGCAGTATTTT
CDR3aa: CASSLTSWRGTDTQYF
d_gene: .
len: 16
j_gene: TRBJ2-3
abundance: .
v_gene: TRBV7-3

CDR3nt: TGTGCCAGCAGCTTAGCCCCAAGGACTAGCGGTCATAGCACAGATACGCAGTATTTT
CDR3aa: CASSLAPRTSGHSTDTQYF
d_gene: TRBD2
len: 19
j_gene: TRBJ2-3
abundance: .
v_gene: TRBV7-9

CDR3nt: TGCAGTGCCGGGTCGGGGAACGAGCAGTACTTC
CDR3aa: CSAGSGNEQYF
d_gene: .
len: 11
j_gene: TRBJ2-7
abundance: .
v_gene: TRBV20-1

CDR3nt: TGTGCCAGCAGTGAGATAGGTTCCACCGGGGAGCTGTTTTTT
CDR3aa: CASSEIGSTGELFF
d_gene: .
len: 14
j_gene: TRBJ2-2
abundance: .
v_gene: TRBV2

CDR3nt: TGCGCCAGCAGCGTACGGGCGGGCGAGGAGTACTTC
CDR3aa: CASSVRAGEEYF
d_gene: .
len: 12
j_gene: TRBJ2-7
abundance: once
v_gene: TRBV5-1

CDR3nt: TGTGCCAGCGGAGCCCAGGTCCATTATGGCTACACCTTC
CDR3aa: CASGAQVHYGYTF
d_gene: .
len: 13
j_gene: TRBJ1-2
abundance: once
v_gene: TRBV7-8

CDR3nt: TGTGCCAGCTCACCACCGGGAGAGGGCGTGGGAAACATTCAGTACTTC
CDR3aa: CASSPPGEGVGNIQYF
d_gene: .
len: 16
j_gene: TRBJ2-4
abundance: .
v_gene: TRBV18

CDR3nt: TGTGCCAGCAGCCCCAATTCCGGCCGGGGCCCACTGGAACAGTTCTTC
CDR3aa: CASSPNSGRGPLEQFF
d_gene: .
len: 16
j_gene: TRBJ2-1
abundance: once
v_gene: TRBV11-1

CDR3nt: TGTGCCAGCAGCCCGGGGACCCGCCTAGAGACCCAGTACTTC
CDR3aa: CASSPGTRLETQYF
d_gene: .
len: 14
j_gene: TRBJ2-5
abundance: .
v_gene: TRBV5-8

CDR3nt: TGTGCCAGCAGCTCGGACACCGGGACAGGACATTATCCTTACGAGCAGTACTTC
CDR3aa: CASSSDTGTGHYPYEQYF
d_gene: TRBD1
len: 18
j_gene: TRBJ2-7
abundance: .
v_gene: TRBV5-4

CDR3nt: TGTGCCAGCAGCTTGGCCGATTGGAGCTATGGCTACACCTTC
CDR3aa: CASSLADWSYGYTF
d_gene: .
len: 14
j_gene: TRBJ1-2
abundance: .
v_gene: TRBV5-5

CDR3nt: TGTGCCAGCAGTTCCCATCTAGCCACGCTACATGAGCAGTTCTTC
CDR3aa: CASSSHLATLHEQFF
d_gene: .
len: 15
j_gene: TRBJ2-1
abundance: .
v_gene: TRBV6-5

CDR3nt: TGCGCCAGCAGACGGGGCCCCGGAGAGACCCAGTACTTC
CDR3aa: CASRRGPGETQYF
d_gene: .
len: 13
j_gene: TRBJ2-5
abundance: .
v_gene: TRBV10-1

CDR3nt: TGTGCCATCAGTGAGTCTCCCGGGGGTACTTACAATGAGCAGTTCTTC
CDR3aa: CAISESPGGTYNEQFF
d_gene: .
len: 16
j_gene: TRBJ2-1
abundance: .
v_gene: TRBV10-3

CDR3nt: TGTGCCAGCAGCTTGGTAGGGGGACAGAGCGGCTACACCTTC
CDR3aa: CASSLVGGQSGYTF
d_gene: TRBD1
len: 14
j_gene: TRBJ1-2
abundance: .
v_gene: TRBV5-6

CDR3nt: TGTGCCAGCAGCCCGGAGACAACTTTTGGGTACGAGCAGTACTTC
CDR3aa: CASSPETTFGYEQYF
d_gene: .
len: 15
j_gene: TRBJ2-7
abundance: .
v_gene: TRBV7-9

CDR3nt: TGTGCCAGCAGCCCCCAGGGGGCGCCCGAAAAACTGTTTTTT
CDR3aa: CASSPQGAPEKLFF
d_gene: TRBD1
len: 14
j_gene: TRBJ1-4
abundance: .
v_gene: TRBV9

CDR3nt: TGCGCCGGGACCGACCGGGGGATTATGCGCCACGAGGAGTATTTT
CDR3aa: CAGTDRGIMRHEEYF
d_gene: .
len: 15
j_gene: TRBJ2-3
abundance: once
v_gene: TRBV10-1

CDR3nt: TGCGCCAGCAGTGATGGGACAGCCCAAGAGACCCAGTACTTC
CDR3aa: CASSDGTAQETQYF
d_gene: TRBD1
len: 14
j_gene: TRBJ2-5
abundance: few
v_gene: TRBV10-1

CDR3nt: TGTGCCAGCAGCTTAATGAGAGGCCAAGAGACCCAGTACTTC
CDR3aa: CASSLMRGQETQYF
d_gene: .
len: 14
j_gene: TRBJ2-5
abundance: .
v_gene: TRBV7-7

CDR3nt: TGTGCCAGCAGCTTAGAAAGACAGATCCCTGAGGGATATGGCTACACCTTC
CDR3aa: CASSLERQIPEGYGYTF
d_gene: .
len: 17
j_gene: TRBJ1-2
abundance: .
v_gene: TRBV7-9

CDR3nt: TGCGCCAGCAGCCCCCGACAGACCTTCCTGATGAACACTGAAGCTTTCTTT
CDR3aa: CASSPRQTFLMNTEAFF
d_gene: .
len: 17
j_gene: TRBJ1-1
abundance: few
v_gene: TRBV5-1

CDR3nt: TGTGCCAGCAGCTTATTTGACAGGACATACTCTGGAAACACCATATATTTT
CDR3aa: CASSLFDRTYSGNTIYF
d_gene: .
len: 17
j_gene: TRBJ1-3
abundance: .
v_gene: TRBV7-2

CDR3nt: TGTGCCAGCAGTGAGCTGGGGCTCTCTGGGGCCAACGTCCTGACTTTC
CDR3aa: CASSELGLSGANVLTF
d_gene: .
len: 16
j_gene: TRBJ2-6
abundance: .
v_gene: TRBV6-1

CDR3nt: TGTGCCAGCAGTTTAGGGGCTAGCGGGAGGATCCGTGAGCAGTTCTTC
CDR3aa: CASSLGASGRIREQFF
d_gene: TRBD2
len: 16
j_gene: TRBJ2-1
abundance: .
v_gene: TRBV28

CDR3nt: TGTGCCAGCAGCGGTGATGGGGAGCTGTTTTTT
CDR3aa: CASSGDGELFF
d_gene: .
len: 11
j_gene: TRBJ2-2
abundance: .
v_gene: TRBV2

CDR3nt: TGCGCCAGCAGCCCCTATATCCTCCGGGGGGCCATTGGCTACACCTTC
CDR3aa: CASSPYILRGAIGYTF
d_gene: .
len: 16
j_gene: TRBJ1-2
abundance: .
v_gene: TRBV4-1